This TCR beta chain was found in a study of shared clonotypes between healthy human individuals. Germline V gives CDR1 SNHLY, CDR2 FYNNEI. The CDR3 contains 14 residues. The germline V and J ends were trimmed by 4 bases and 0 bases, with 9 bases remaining between them. Sequencing was performed with immunoSEQ multiplex PCR; in TCRdb, only in-frame clones are kept and a portion is missing. The sample lists about a million clones; 76% were seen once. J is TRBJ1-2 and V is TRBV2; D uncertain. The receptor comes from a man aged 18-30 years in good health. Material for sequencing was memory CD4+ T cells sorted from blood. As for subset: CD45RA-negative fraction. DNA for the CDR3: TGTGCCAGCAGTGTTGAAGGGTCTAACTATGGCTACACCTTC. It yields the protein CASSVEGSNYGYTF.